What follows are 28 T cell receptor beta chains derived from one specimen sequenced in a study of response to subunit inactivated influenza vaccine. TCRdb processed the RT-PCR reads anew with MiXCR; each CDR3 protein has one entry. The sample shows a few hundred thousand distinct CDR3 sequences, roughly 22% of them seen only once. The specimen was PBMCs from blood, collected less than 22 months after vaccination. The receptors come from a man between 50 and 75 years old who received an inactivated influenza vaccine.

Only a few counts were recorded for this clonotype. This chain links TRBV19 with TRBJ2-6; 7 bases line up with TRBD1. J lost 0 bases, V lost 4 bases, and 9 bases had no gene match. Germline V gene data show CDR1 as LNHDA and CDR2 as SQIVND (reference sequence). The CDR3 extends over 18 amino acids. For the CDR3, the DNA is TGTGCCAGTAGTAGGGGACAGCCTACTTCCTCTGGGGCCAACGTCCTGACTTTC. Protein product: CASSRGQPTSSGANVLTF.

This clonotype was recorded at least ten times. The chain employs TRBV20-1 and TRBJ2-2; 8 bases fit TRBD1. Germline V gene sequence: CDR1 DFQATT, CDR2 SNEGSKA (reference sequence). After removal of 2 bases from V and 4 bases from J, the junction contained 6 bases not matched to a gene. The CDR3 has 15 amino acids. The DNA for the CDR3 is TGCAGTGCTAGACCTGGACAGGGAGCCACCGGGGAGCTGTTTTTT. Protein product: CSARPGQGATGELFF.

The chain couples TRBV5-5 to TRBJ2-7; TRBD1 agrees at 8 bases. J lost 2 bases, V lost 4 bases, and 5 bases had no gene match. This CDR3 is built from 14 residues. Germline V gene data show CDR1 as SGHKS and CDR2 as YYEKEE (reference sequence). The CDR3 DNA reads TGTGCCAGCAGCCGAGGACAGGGTACCTACGAGCAGTACTTC. Its translation: CASSRGQGTYEQYF.

In its sample, this clonotype was seen a few times. This chain connects TRBV20-1 to TRBJ1-5, with 8 bases lining up with TRBD1. CDR1 is DFQATT and CDR2 is SNEGSKA in the germline V gene (reference sequence). The CDR3 runs 15 residues. J lost 2 bases, V lost 5 bases, and 8 bases had no gene match. The CDR3, as DNA: TGCAGTGCTGTGGACAGGGTGGCTCGCAATCAGCCCCAGCATTTT. Its translation is CSAVDRVARNQPQHF.

Comments on this clonotype: Compared with germline, one end of the junction differs, possibly owing to a read error. The chain links TRBV24-1 to TRBJ1-5, with 7 nucleotides matching TRBD1. Per germline, CDR1 KGHDR and CDR2 SFDVKD. This CDR3 spans 13 amino acids. The CDR3 nucleotides read TGTGTCACCAGCTCAACAGGGGAGCAGCCCCAGCATTTT. Amino acids: CVTSSTGEQPQHF.

The rearrangement uses TRBV6-2 or TRBV6-3 and TRBJ1-3; no reliable D call. The CDR3 totals 15 residues. The germline V gene has CDR1 MNHEY and CDR2 SVGEGT. V gave up 4 bases and J gave up 7 bases, with 17 bases separating them. CDR3 region: CASSFGRPGWNTIYF. The CDR3 DNA reads TGTGCCAGCAGTTTCGGCCGGCCTGGTTGGAACACCATATATTTT.

The table lists this clonotype with a few counts. The chain links TRBV12-3 or TRBV12-4 to TRBJ1-3, with no clear D. This CDR3 region has 12 residues. V dropped 6 bases and J dropped 3 bases, with 6 bases sitting between them. CDR3 protein: CASRDIGNTIYF. The CDR3 nucleotides read TGTGCCAGCAGAGACATTGGAAACACCATATATTTT.

V and J are TRBV4-3 and TRBJ1-2; 7 bases align to TRBD1. V shed 0 bases, J shed 2 bases, and the junction held 3 bases outside the gene matches. This CDR3 has 15 residues. CDR1 LGHNA and CDR2 YSLEER come from the germline V gene. CDR3 coding DNA: TGCGCCAGCAGCCAAGATGGACAGGCGAACTATGGCTACACCTTC. This gives the protein CASSQDGQANYGYTF.

The chain carries TRBV5-1 and TRBJ2-3; D might be TRBD1 (5 bases). Trimming removed 1 base at V and 10 bases at J, with 16 bases between. The germline gives CDR1 SGHRS, CDR2 YFSETQ. The CDR3 is 14 residues long. CDR3 in DNA: TGCGCCAGCAGCTTGCTTACAGGTGCCGCTTCGCAGTATTTT. The encoded protein is CASSLLTGAASQYF.

This clonotype occurred a few times. The chain joins TRBV6-5 to TRBJ1-1; D not certain. The CDR3 length is 13 residues. Germline assignment: CDR1 MNHEY and CDR2 SVGAGI. V was pared by 2 bases and J by 8 bases, with 12 bases between. The CDR3 DNA is TGTGCCAGCAGTTACACACCTCAATCCGAAGCTTTCTTT. It codes for CASSYTPQSEAFF.

This chain joins TRBV4-1 and TRBJ1-2; no clear D. Per the germline V gene, CDR1 is MGHRA and CDR2 is YSYEKL. The CDR3 has 16 amino acids. Trimming pared 4 bases from V and 4 bases from J, leaving 19 bases between. The CDR3 bases are TGCGCCAGCAGCCGAGATTTGGGTCTCCACCCCTATGGCTACACCTTC. Amino acid sequence: CASSRDLGLHPYGYTF.

The chain recombines TRBV11-2 with TRBJ2-5; D possibly uses TRBD1 or TRBD2 (5 bases each). The CDR3 spans 19 residues. CDR1 and CDR2 (germline): SGHAT, FQNNGV. V was pared by 0 bases and J by 0 bases, with 20 bases between. The DNA for the CDR3 is TGTGCCAGCAGCTTAGATAGTGGTAGGGGACGGTGGTACCAAGAGACCCAGTACTTC. This codes for CASSLDSGRGRWYQETQYF.

The chain links TRBV5-1 to TRBJ1-1; D remains ambiguous. Between the trimmed V and J ends, which lost 2 bases and 1 base, there was a span of 6 bases. This CDR3 comprises 13 residues. Per germline, CDR1 SGHRS and CDR2 YFSETQ. CDR3 nucleotide sequence: TGCGCCAGCAGCTTCCTGAGGAACACTGAAGCTTTCTTT. Translating it yields CASSFLRNTEAFF.

This clonotype turned up a few times. V gene TRBV4-1 combines with J gene TRBJ2-7; possibly TRBD1 for D (6 bases). The germline V gene encodes CDR1 MGHRA and CDR2 YSYEKL. V gave up 0 bases and J gave up 3 bases, with 12 bases separating them. CDR3 length: 15 amino acids. CDR3 coding DNA: TGCGCCAGCAGCCAAGAGGGACATGGGGTCTACGAGCAGTACTTC. As protein: CASSQEGHGVYEQYF.

This clonotype was seen a handful of times. The rearrangement links TRBV20-1 to TRBJ2-3, with D maybe TRBD2 (6 bases). The germline V and J ends were trimmed by 0 bases and 1 base, with 11 bases remaining between them. The germline CDR1 and CDR2 sequences are DFQATT and SNEGSKA (reference sequence). The CDR3 contains 15 residues. CDR3 sequence reads: CSARETGVGTDTQYF. The CDR3 nucleotides read TGCAGTGCTAGAGAAACGGGAGTAGGCACAGATACGCAGTATTTT.

The chain carries TRBV28 and TRBJ1-1; D might be TRBD1 (6 bases). The CDR3 extends over 15 amino acids. The ends were cut back, 0 bases at V and 1 base at J, with 9 bases in the middle. The germline V gene has CDR1 MDHEN and CDR2 SYDVKM. In DNA, the CDR3 is TGTGCCAGCAGTTTATGGCAACAGGGGAACACTGAAGCTTTCTTT. Translating gives CASSLWQQGNTEAFF.

This clonotype was observed many times. The chain carries TRBV6-2 or TRBV6-3 and TRBJ1-5, with a possible D match to TRBD1 (6 bases). The CDR3 covers 19 residues. The germline V and J ends were trimmed by 6 bases and 2 bases, with 26 bases remaining between them. Germline CDR1 is MNHEY and CDR2 is SVGEGT. Written as DNA, the CDR3 is TGTGCCAGCAGCCGTAAAAGACAGGACACGGATTGGCGCAATCAGCCCCAGCATTTT. Translated: CASSRKRQDTDWRNQPQHF.

This clonotype was seen a few times. The rearrangement joins TRBV29-1 to TRBJ1-2; D gene ambiguous. CDR1 is SQVTM and CDR2 is ANQGSEA in the germline V gene. Trimming left V 7 bases short and J 3 bases short, with 15 bases between. The CDR3 has 13 residues. DNA of the CDR3: TGCAGCGGGTTGAGCCGAAACGACTATGGCTACACCTTC. Protein product: CSGLSRNDYGYTF.

This clonotype was recorded many times. The chain recombines TRBV4-3 with TRBJ1-6; no clear D. Germline-derived CDR1 and CDR2 are LGHNA and YSLEER. Between the trimmed V and J ends, which lost 3 bases and 7 bases, there was a span of 7 bases. The CDR3 is 13 amino acids. CDR3 loop: CASSQAQNSPLHF. CDR3 bases: TGCGCCAGCAGCCAGGCACAGAATTCACCCCTCCACTTT.

The chain couples TRBV19 to TRBJ2-3; weak D call: TRBD1 (5 bases). Germline loops: CDR1 LNHDA, CDR2 SQIVND (reference sequence). The CDR3 runs to 14 residues. V lost 1 base to trimming and J lost 9 bases, with 14 bases between them. CDR3 in amino acids: CASSIVGQGKTQYF. CDR3 DNA sequence: TGTGCCAGTAGTATAGTAGGCCAGGGAAAAACGCAGTATTTT.

The chain has TRBV28 and TRBJ1-5; D unresolved. V gave up 6 bases and J gave up 5 bases, with 11 bases separating them. The CDR3 contains 13 residues. Germline loops: CDR1 MDHEN, CDR2 SYDVKM. In DNA form, the CDR3 reads TGTGCCAGCAGCCAACCAAAGGATCAGCCCCAGCATTTT. Protein product: CASSQPKDQPQHF.

This clonotype was observed once. This chain connects TRBV10-3 to TRBJ2-7, with 7 bases that match TRBD1. The CDR3 is made up of 13 amino acids. The ends lost 4 bases at V and 5 bases at J; junction bases unmatched: 5. Per germline, CDR1 ENHRY and CDR2 SYGVKD. The CDR3 DNA is TGTGCCATCAGTGGTCGGCAGGGGGACGAGCAGTACTTC. Protein: CAISGRQGDEQYF.

This chain connects TRBV5-1 to TRBJ2-7; 7 bases agree with TRBD1. Germline values: CDR1 SGHRS, CDR2 YFSETQ. This CDR3 comprises 15 residues. V gave up 4 bases and J gave up 0 bases; unmatched junction bases: 7. Here the CDR3 reads CASSGGQAASYEQYF. The CDR3 bases are TGCGCCAGCAGCGGAGGACAGGCGGCCTCCTACGAGCAGTACTTC.

This clonotype was seen just once. The chain links TRBV27 to TRBJ2-1; D is perhaps TRBD2 (6 bases). Germline V gives CDR1 MNHEY, CDR2 SMNVEV (reference sequence). Between the trimmed V and J ends, which lost 2 bases and 8 bases, there was a span of 25 bases. This CDR3 spans 18 amino acids. CDR3 in amino acids: CASSLGTFGTLRYDEQFF. The DNA of the CDR3 is TGTGCCAGCAGTTTAGGGACCTTCGGGACTCTCCGGTACGATGAGCAGTTCTTC.

The chain employs TRBV5-1 and TRBJ1-4; D might be TRBD1 (5 bases). In germline, CDR1 is SGHRS, CDR2 YFSETQ. The ends were cut back, 4 bases at V and 6 bases at J, with 13 bases in the middle. CDR3 size: 14 residues. Here the CDR3 reads CASSLGRVDEKLFF. CDR3 bases: TGCGCCAGCAGCCTGGGCAGGGTTGATGAAAAACTGTTTTTT. Full variable domain (rest looked up from reference TRBV5-1 and TRBJ1-4): KAGVTQTPRYLIKTRGQQVTLSCSPISGHRSVSWYQQTPGQGLQFLFEYFSETQRNKGNFPGRFSGRQFSNSRSEMNVSTLELGDSALYLCASSLGRVDEKLFFGSGTQLSVL.

This clonotype was counted many times. CDR3 bases: TGTGCCAGCACCCAGAGGGAGAATCAGCCCCAGCATTTT. Its translation: CASTQRENQPQHF. The rearrangement links TRBV12-3 or TRBV12-4 to TRBJ1-5, with no clear D. The V end lost 7 bases, the J end lost 4 bases, and 11 bases lay between the germline ends. The CDR3 is 13 residues long.

This clonotype was seen ten or more times. V gene TRBV27 combines with J gene TRBJ1-6; TRBD1 might be the D (5 bases). Per germline, CDR1 MNHEY and CDR2 SMNVEV (reference sequence). CDR3 length: 15 residues. The ends were cut back, 5 bases at V and 10 bases at J, with 18 bases in the middle. The CDR3 spells CASSQTDSLRSPLHF. The CDR3 DNA is TGTGCCAGCAGTCAAACCGACAGTCTTAGGTCACCCCTCCACTTT.

This clonotype was seen a handful of times. The chain is built from TRBV18 and TRBJ2-7, with 8 bases lining up with TRBD2. V lost 1 base, J lost 2 bases, and 1 base stayed unmatched. The CDR3 contains 14 residues. The germline V gene has CDR1 KGHSH and CDR2 LQKENI. This chain's CDR3 is CASSPQRGTYEQYF. The CDR3 DNA is TGTGCCAGCTCACCACAGCGGGGGACCTACGAGCAGTACTTC.